This T cell receptor beta chain was sequenced in a study of post-analysis software for immune sequencing data. Study-level results: Elevated frequency relative to controls characterized several TRBV segments in patients, TRBV5-6, TRBV5-1 and TRBV20-1 among them.

CDR1 KGHDR and CDR2 SFDVKD come from the germline V gene. V was pared by 10 bases and J by 7 bases, with 12 bases between. CDR3 size: 12 residues. Concerning this clonotype itself: Antigen specificity is unknown.

Unique-molecular-identifier-tagged TCR beta cDNA libraries were used. From around 0.96 to 9.9 million T cells, roughly 0.5 million cDNA molecules were obtained. From the PCR reads, TCRdb called clonotypes with MiXCR, one entry per CDR3 protein. The table records more than 500,000 distinct CDR3 sequences, 34% of them present only once. This receptor was taken from a girl aged 2 to 17 with multiple sclerosis. The rearrangement uses TRBV24-1 and TRBJ2-2, with D hard to call. Sequencing used blood. CDR3 region: CATGKGGGELFF. The CDR3 bases are TGTGCCACTGGGAAGGGTGGCGGGGAGCTGTTTTTT.